These 18 T cell receptor beta chains share one sample of origin, sequenced in a study of human T cells and chemical hapten exposure. From the RACE reads, TCRdb called clonotypes with MiXCR, one entry per CDR3 protein. The sample records under 90,000 distinct CDR3 sequences, around 10% being singletons. The time point was: pre-sensitization, week 0. Treatment meaning: therapeutic diphenylcyclopropenone sensitization with weekly scalp DPC. The sequencing used whole blood, collected in connection with sensitization to the hapten diphenylcyclopropenone (DPC). These receptor sequences come from a woman aged 40 to 49 with alopecia areata. Some clones in this sample may be carry-over from other donors' samples.

The sample holds a few counts of this clonotype. Since a much larger clone is just one base distant, this may be a read error. The chain is built from TRBV5-6 and TRBJ1-5; 9 bases align to TRBD1. The CDR3 contains 15 residues. Germline lookup yields CDR1 SGHDT and CDR2 YYEEEE. J gave up 1 base and V 4 bases, and 3 bases lay outside the gene matches. CDR3 in amino acids: CASSDGTGSNQPQHF. CDR3 in DNA: TGTGCCAGCAGCGACGGGACAGGGAGCAATCAGCCCCAGCATTTT.

The V call is TRBV6-5, the J call TRBJ1-1; D is uncertain. V lost 6 bases, J lost 5 bases, and 19 bases lay in between. The CDR3 runs to 15 residues. Germline values: CDR1 MNHEY, CDR2 SVGAGI. CDR3 amino acids: CASSQRGVVATEAFF. CDR3 in DNA: TGTGCCAGCAGCCAACGAGGTGTGGTAGCTACTGAAGCTTTCTTT.

The CDR3 loop reads CASSLASSGGTDTQYF. As DNA, the CDR3 is TGTGCCAGCAGCTTAGCGTCTAGCGGGGGCACAGATACGCAGTATTTT. V is TRBV7-2 and J is TRBJ2-3; 9 nucleotides line up with TRBD2. The germline gives CDR1 SGHTA, CDR2 FQGNSA. V shed 0 bases and J 1 base; nucleotides not matched to a gene: 2. CDR3 length: 16 amino acids.

The sample holds many counts of this clonotype. The chain recombines TRBV2 with TRBJ1-1, with D perhaps TRBD1 (5 bases). Trimming shortened V by 4 bases and J by 0 bases, and 6 bases separated the two germline ends. CDR3 size: 13 residues. Germline V lookup: CDR1 SNHLY, CDR2 FYNNEI. CDR3 residues: CASSGQLNTEAFF. The CDR3 coding sequence is TGTGCCAGCAGTGGACAGCTGAACACTGAAGCTTTCTTT.

A word on this clonotype: The CDR3 end shows no conserved phenylalanine or tryptophan, and so a read error is likely. This chain connects TRBV2 to TRBJ2-3; D possibly matches TRBD1 or TRBD2 (5 bases each). The CDR3 has 15 amino acids. The germline V and J ends were trimmed by 6 bases and 5 bases, with 18 bases remaining between them. Looked up from germline, CDR1 is SNHLY and CDR2 is FYNNEI. The CDR3 bases are TGTGCCAGCAGGTCGGGGCTGGGGCCGCGAGATACGCAGTATTAT. Amino acids: CASRSGLGPRDTQYY.

At least ten counts were recorded for this clonotype. The chain recombines TRBV28 with TRBJ1-4; TRBD1 matches at 8 bases. CDR3 length equals 15 residues. In germline, CDR1 is MDHEN, CDR2 SYDVKM. J was trimmed by 8 bases and V by 5 bases; bases with no gene match: 10. CDR3 residues: CASSLRTGIVEKLFF. CDR3 bases: TGTGCCAGCAGTCTGCGGACAGGGATTGTCGAAAAACTGTTTTTT.

This clonotype was recorded many times. The genes are TRBV6-5 and TRBJ1-2; D ambiguous. There are 16 residues in the CDR3. Looked up from germline, CDR1 is MNHEY and CDR2 is SVGAGI. The germline V and J ends were trimmed by 2 bases and 1 base, with 14 bases remaining between them. As DNA, the CDR3 is TGTGCCAGCAGTTACGTCGGCAGCACAGATAACTATGGCTACACCTTC. Translating gives CASSYVGSTDNYGYTF.

This clonotype was counted a few times. The rearrangement joins TRBV3-1 to TRBJ1-1; unclear D gene. CDR3 size: 15 residues. Germline values: CDR1 LGHDT, CDR2 YNNKEL (reference sequence). V was clipped by 4 bases and J by 1 base, with 13 bases between them. CDR3 loop: CASSLIGPSNTEAFF. DNA for the CDR3: TGTGCCAGCAGCCTAATAGGGCCTTCGAACACTGAAGCTTTCTTT.

This clonotype was observed a few times. CDR3 nucleotide sequence: TGCGCCAGCAGCTTGGGGGACAGGGGTCCCTACAATGAGCAGTTCTTC. Encoded protein: CASSLGDRGPYNEQFF. The V call is TRBV5-1, the J call TRBJ2-1; 10 positions match TRBD1. Per germline, CDR1 SGHRS and CDR2 YFSETQ. This CDR3 contains 16 residues. Trimming took 0 bases from V and 2 from J; bases not matched to a gene: 2.

This clonotype was observed a handful of times. The chain combines TRBV4-3 with TRBJ1-2, with 11 nucleotides matching TRBD1. Trimming removed 2 bases from V and 8 bases from J; junction bases left unmatched: 13. This CDR3 has 17 amino acids. Germline values: CDR1 LGHNA, CDR2 YSLEER. CDR3 region: CASSQPGQGARTAGYTF. CDR3 sequence (DNA): TGCGCCAGCAGCCAACCCGGACAGGGGGCTCGGACAGCCGGCTACACCTTC.

This clonotype occurred many times. V and J are TRBV7-6 and TRBJ1-1; D is ambiguous. CDR1 is SGHVS, CDR2 FNYEAQ, per germline. The V end lost 4 bases, the J end lost 4 bases, and 10 bases lay between the germline ends. The CDR3 runs to 13 residues. The CDR3 reads CASSSQGSTEAFF. As DNA, the CDR3 is TGTGCCAGCAGCTCCCAAGGGAGCACTGAAGCTTTCTTT. Looking up the rest from reference TRBV7-6 and TRBJ1-1 gives the full variable domain: GAGVSQSPRYKVTKRGQDVALRCDPISGHVSLYWYRQALGQGPEFLTYFNYEAQQDKSGLPNDRFSAERPEGSISTLTIQRTEQRDSAMYRCASSSQGSTEAFFGQGTRLTVV.

This clonotype was seen many times. The J gene is TRBJ1-4, the V gene TRBV7-9, with TRBD1 matching 11 bases. The V segment lost 5 bases and the J segment 4 bases; nucleotides outside the gene matches: 9. The CDR3 is 17 residues long. Germline V gene lookup returns CDR1 SEHNR and CDR2 FQNEAQ (reference sequence). The CDR3 bases are TGTGCCAGCAGCCATCGGACAGGGGGCGTAGGTAATGAAAAACTGTTTTTT. It translates to CASSHRTGGVGNEKLFF.

The sample holds many counts of this clonotype. J is TRBJ2-3 and V is TRBV5-1; 7 nucleotides match TRBD1. The CDR3 extends over 14 amino acids. Germline CDR1 reads SGHRS; CDR2 reads YFSETQ. Trimming removed 4 bases from V and 1 base from J; junction bases left unmatched: 3. The CDR3 coding sequence is TGCGCCAGCAGCGAAGGACAGGGCACAGATACGCAGTATTTT. Translated, it gives CASSEGQGTDTQYF.

This clonotype occurred many times. V usage is TRBV6-5 and J usage is TRBJ2-3; unclear D gene. CDR3 size: 16 residues. Germline V CDR1 and CDR2: MNHEY, SVGAGI. V lost 5 bases and J lost 0, with 15 bases in between. The CDR3 DNA reads as TGTGCCAGCAGTCCCCGGGTCCTCAAAAGCACAGATACGCAGTATTTT. This sequence encodes CASSPRVLKSTDTQYF.

The rearrangement links TRBV2 to TRBJ2-7; 7 bases align to TRBD2. The CDR3 consists of 15 residues. The germline V gene encodes CDR1 SNHLY and CDR2 FYNNEI. The junction had 7 bases not matched to a gene; V was cut back by 0 bases and J by 5 bases. The CDR3 DNA sequence: TGTGCCAGCAGTGAAGCATGGGACTACGAGAACGAGCAGTACTTC. It codes for CASSEAWDYENEQYF. Supplemented by reference TRBV2 and TRBJ2-7, the full variable domain reads EPEVTQTPSHQVTQMGQEVILRCVPISNHLYFYWYRQILGQKVEFLVSFYNNEISEKSEIFDDQFSVERPDGSNFTLKIRSTKLEDSAMYFCASSEAWDYENEQYFGPGTRLTVT.

The chain employs TRBV12-3 or TRBV12-4 and TRBJ2-3, with 8 positions matching TRBD2. This CDR3 has 14 residues. After removal of 6 bases from V and 4 bases from J, the junction contained 6 bases not matched to a gene. CDR3: CASRAGAGSDTQYF. The CDR3 bases are TGTGCCAGCAGAGCGGGGGCCGGATCAGATACGCAGTATTTT.

This clonotype was found a few times. The J gene is TRBJ1-6, the V gene TRBV9; D remains unclear. Germline V lookup: CDR1 SGDLS, CDR2 YYNGEE. Trimming left V 4 bases short and J 0 bases short, with 5 bases between. The length of the CDR3 is 14 residues. CDR3 sequence (DNA): TGTGCCAGCAGCTTTGTCTCCTATAATTCACCCCTCCACTTT. Protein sequence: CASSFVSYNSPLHF.

In the case of this clonotype: One end of the junction fails to match germline, which may point to a read error. V gene TRBV4-1 combines with J gene TRBJ2-1, with TRBD2 matching over 11 bases. The CDR3 totals 15 residues. Per the germline V gene, CDR1 is MGHRA and CDR2 is YSYEKL. The CDR3 bases are TGCGCCAGCAGCCATACCACCTTAGCGGGGGGGAACCAAGACTTC. This translates into CASSHTTLAGGNQDF.